The 19 T cell receptor beta chains presented below share a single source sample, sequenced in a study of T cell responses to AZD1222 COVID-19 vaccine. Using immunoSEQ multiplex PCR, the repertoire was profiled, and TCRdb retains in-frame clones only, with some absent. The repertoire holds roughly 100,000 clones, with about 90% as singletons. This specimen was peripheral blood, taken on day 0 of AZD1222 vaccination. Every receptor here comes from an adult in good health.

The genes are TRBV9 and TRBJ2-2, with D maybe TRBD1 (6 bases). V shed 0 bases and J shed 1 base, with 7 bases lying between them. CDR1 and CDR2 (germline): SGDLS, YYNGEE. The CDR3 runs 15 residues. In DNA form, the CDR3 reads TGTGCCAGCAGCGTAGGGGGGCAGAACACCGGGGAGCTGTTTTTT. Translating gives CASSVGGQNTGELFF.

The chain couples TRBV7-8 to TRBJ2-1, with D perhaps TRBD1 or TRBD2 (5 bases each). The germline gives CDR1 SGHVS, CDR2 FQNEAQ. The V gene lost 5 bases and the J gene lost 5 bases, with 31 bases spanning the gap. This CDR3 is 20 amino acids long. The CDR3 nucleotides read TGTGCCAGCAGCCGCCGTCCACCCATCGGGGCAGGGAATTTAGACAATGAGCAGTTCTTC. Protein sequence: CASSRRPPIGAGNLDNEQFF.

The chain links TRBV6-6 to TRBJ2-2, with 8 bases aligning to TRBD1. The V gene's germline CDR1 is MNHNY and CDR2 SVGAGI (reference sequence). After removal of 5 bases from V and 4 bases from J, the junction contained 6 bases not matched to a gene. This CDR3 spans 15 amino acids. CDR3 protein: CASSIRTGRTGELFF. The CDR3 bases are TGTGCCAGCAGTATCCGGACAGGGCGCACCGGGGAGCTGTTTTTT.

The rearrangement links TRBV11-2 to TRBJ2-5; TRBD2 might be the D (5 bases). Trimming removed 3 bases at V and 1 base at J, with 12 bases between. Germline values: CDR1 SGHAT, CDR2 FQNNGV. The CDR3 consists of 15 residues. Here the CDR3 reads CASSFVGELQETQYF. CDR3 bases: TGTGCCAGCAGCTTTGTCGGGGAACTCCAAGAGACCCAGTACTTC.

The rearrangement joins TRBV7-3 to TRBJ2-3, with D possibly called TRBD1 or TRBD2 (6 bases each). V was shortened by 3 bases and J by 6 bases, with 13 bases between the two germline ends. The CDR3 extends over 14 amino acids. Germline loops: CDR1 SGHTA, CDR2 FQGTGA. This chain's CDR3 is CASSLGGVLDTQYF. CDR3 nucleotide sequence: TGTGCCAGCAGCTTGGGGGGCGTTTTGGATACGCAGTATTTT.

The count of this clone is one. The chain links TRBV29-1 to TRBJ1-1; D remains unclear. Germline CDR1 reads SQVTM; CDR2 reads ANQGSEA. The CDR3 extends over 10 amino acids. Trimming stripped 7 bases from V and 1 base from J, with 4 bases between. This CDR3 reads CSGGNTEAFF. The DNA for the CDR3 is TGCAGCGGAGGGAACACTGAAGCTTTCTTT.

V is TRBV6-5 and J is TRBJ1-5; maybe TRBD1 (5 bases). The V gene's germline CDR1 is MNHEY and CDR2 SVGAGI. This CDR3 spans 14 amino acids. Trimming pared 0 bases from V and 2 bases from J, leaving 5 bases between. CDR3 in DNA: TGTGCCAGCAGTTACTCAGGGGGCAATCAGCCCCAGCATTTT. It specifies CASSYSGGNQPQHF.

The chain links TRBV9 to TRBJ2-2; D may be TRBD2 (7 bases). Germline CDR1 and CDR2: SGDLS and YYNGEE. This CDR3 is built from 16 residues. The V end was cut by 4 bases, the J end by 6 bases, with 19 bases between. In nucleotides, the CDR3 is TGTGCCAGCAGCCTCCCCGGAAGGGGGAGGGCCGGGGAGCTGTTTTTT. As protein: CASSLPGRGRAGELFF.

CDR3 sequence reads: CASSTSGTPNQETQYF. The CDR3 bases are TGTGCCAGCAGTACATCCGGGACACCAAACCAAGAGACCCAGTACTTC. The rearrangement uses TRBV27 and TRBJ2-5; D perhaps matches TRBD1 (6 bases). V was clipped by 5 bases and J by 0 bases, with 16 bases between them. Looked up from germline, CDR1 is MNHEY and CDR2 is SMNVEV (reference sequence). This CDR3 is built from 16 residues.

The chain is built from TRBV4-1 and TRBJ1-5, with D possibly matching TRBD1 (5 bases). The CDR3 is made up of 15 amino acids. Trimming took 4 bases from V and 5 from J, leaving 15 bases between them. Looked up from germline, CDR1 is MGHRA and CDR2 is YSYEKL. CDR3 loop: CASSPWDRGDQPQHF. In DNA form, the CDR3 reads TGCGCCAGCAGCCCATGGGACCGCGGAGATCAGCCCCAGCATTTT.

CDR3 nucleotide sequence: TGTGCCAGCAAGTTGCGGCCGAGTGGGGTCTCCTATAATTCACCCCTCCACTTT. Translation: CASKLRPSGVSYNSPLHF. The chain employs TRBV27 and TRBJ1-6; D unresolved. This CDR3 is built from 18 residues. CDR1 is MNHEY and CDR2 is SMNVEV in the germline V gene (reference sequence). V gave up 7 bases and J gave up 0 bases, with 19 bases separating them.

The chain carries TRBV2 and TRBJ2-1, with 11 bases matching TRBD2. V lost 9 bases, J lost 5 bases, and 3 bases stayed unmatched. This CDR3 has 13 amino acids. In germline, CDR1 is SNHLY, CDR2 FYNNEI. Here the CDR3 DNA reads TGTGCCAGGAGACTAGCGGGAAACAATGAGCAGTTCTTC. This gives the protein CARRLAGNNEQFF.

The CDR3 spells CASNRQQSYGYTF. The CDR3 DNA reads as TGTGCCAGTAATAGACAGCAAAGCTATGGCTACACCTTC. The J gene is TRBJ1-2, the V gene TRBV19; a weak D match, TRBD1 (5 bases). Trimming removed 7 bases from V and 4 bases from J, with 13 bases in between. This CDR3 has 13 residues. The V gene's germline CDR1 is LNHDA and CDR2 SQIVND (reference sequence).

The rearrangement uses TRBV19 and TRBJ1-2, with 9 bases identical to TRBD1. Germline CDR1 LNHDA, CDR2 SQIVND (reference sequence). J lost 6 bases, V lost 5 bases, and 1 base had no gene match. The CDR3 extends over 12 amino acids. The CDR3 coding sequence is TGTGCCAGTAGTGACAGGGGGAATGGCTACACCTTC. Translated, it gives CASSDRGNGYTF. The full variable domain, with the rest looked up from reference TRBV19 and TRBJ1-2, is DGGITQSPKYLFRKEGQNVTLSCEQNLNHDAMYWYRQDPGQGLRLIYYSQIVNDFQKGDIAEGYSVSREKKESFPLTVTSAQKNPTAFYLCASSDRGNGYTFGSGTRLTVV.

The genes are TRBV18 and TRBJ2-3; tentatively, D is TRBD1 or TRBD2 (5 bases each). CDR3 size: 17 residues. Germline CDR1 and CDR2: KGHSH and LQKENI. With 1 base removed from V and 0 bases from J, the gap between germline ends came to 14 bases. The CDR3 protein is CASSPRRLGTSTDTQYF. CDR3 DNA: TGTGCCAGCTCACCACGTCGGTTAGGGACCAGCACAGATACGCAGTATTTT.

V usage is TRBV5-6 and J usage is TRBJ2-5; TRBD1 matches 9 bases. With V trimmed by 5 bases and J by 2 bases, 13 bases remained unmatched. Germline CDR1 SGHDT, CDR2 YYEEEE. The CDR3 runs 17 residues. CDR3 protein: CASRRDRVVSRQETQYF. CDR3 DNA sequence: TGTGCCAGCAGACGGGACAGGGTTGTGTCCCGACAAGAGACCCAGTACTTC.

V usage is TRBV24-1 and J usage is TRBJ2-5, with 12 bases identical to TRBD2. Germline trimming cut 4 bases from V and 1 base from J; bases unmatched to any gene: 3. This CDR3 is built from 16 residues. The V gene's germline CDR1 is KGHDR and CDR2 SFDVKD. The CDR3 protein is CATSDPGLAGQETQYF. The CDR3 nucleotides read TGTGCCACCAGTGACCCGGGACTAGCGGGCCAAGAGACCCAGTACTTC.

The chain employs TRBV23-1 and TRBJ1-2; 8 bases are shared with TRBD1. TRBV23-1 is labeled an ORF, and its function is uncertain. V shed 4 bases and J 0 bases; nucleotides not matched to a gene: 13. This CDR3 is built from 18 residues. The CDR3 spells CASSRGATGDRPNYGYTF. Written as DNA, the CDR3 is TGCGCCAGCAGTCGGGGGGCGACAGGGGACCGACCTAACTATGGCTACACCTTC.

J is TRBJ2-1 and V is TRBV18; 9 bases align to TRBD2. The CDR3 runs 16 residues. Per the germline V gene, CDR1 is KGHSH and CDR2 is LQKENI. Losses at the gene ends were 3 bases for V and 6 bases for J; bases not matched to a gene: 9. The CDR3 sequence is CASSPGLAGLSNEQFF. DNA for the CDR3: TGTGCCAGCTCACCCGGGCTAGCGGGGCTGTCCAATGAGCAGTTCTTC.